Following are 5 T cell receptor beta chains from one sample sequenced in a study of PD-L1 blockade in urothelial cancer. As for time point: peripheral blood 6 weeks after treatment start. This table comes from immunoSEQ multiplex PCR, and its TCRdb copy is limited to in-frame clones, with some not included. The profile shows some 110,000 clones, 75% to 90% of them singletons. This specimen was PBMCs, taken around atezolizumab (anti-PD-L1) treatment. Receptors were obtained from a man between 60 and 75 years old with urothelial cancer.

V and J are TRBV4-1 and TRBJ1-4, with D possibly matching TRBD1 (5 bases). Trimming removed 0 bases from V and 7 bases from J, with 21 bases in between. The germline V gene encodes CDR1 MGHRA and CDR2 YSYEKL. The CDR3 spans 18 residues. CDR3 sequence (DNA): TGCGCCAGCAGCCAAGAGGCCCTGGGGGGGTTGATCGGTGAAAAACTGTTTTTT. It is translated as CASSQEALGGLIGEKLFF.

V and J are TRBV6-1 and TRBJ2-5; 9 bases fit TRBD2. The germline gives CDR1 MNHNS, CDR2 SASEGT. The CDR3 sequence is 14 residues long. The junction had 2 bases not matched to a gene; V was cut back by 4 bases and J by 2 bases. The DNA for the CDR3 is TGTGCCAGCAGTGGACTAGCGGCTCAAGAGACCCAGTACTTC. Amino acid sequence: CASSGLAAQETQYF.

This sequence joins TRBV27 and TRBJ2-2; 9 bases match TRBD2. The CDR3 has 16 residues. Germline V CDR1 and CDR2: MNHEY, SMNVEV (reference sequence). V lost 3 bases to trimming and J lost 3 bases; unmatched junction nucleotides: 5. As DNA, the CDR3 is TGTGCCAGCAGTTTTAGTAGCGGGAGTTACACCGGGGAGCTGTTTTTT. Encoded protein: CASSFSSGSYTGELFF.

J is TRBJ1-1 and V is TRBV18; D is uncertain. The ends were cut back, 0 bases at V and 4 bases at J, with 12 bases in the middle. The germline CDR1 and CDR2 sequences are KGHSH and LQKENI. The CDR3 consists of 15 residues. For the CDR3, the DNA is TGTGCCAGCTCACCACCGAATAACCCGGGCACTGAAGCTTTCTTT. Translated, it gives CASSPPNNPGTEAFF.

V usage is TRBV7-9 and J usage is TRBJ1-1, with D unclear. V was pared by 5 bases and J by 0 bases, with 13 bases between. Germline CDR1 and CDR2: SEHNR and FQNEAQ (reference sequence). There are 15 residues in the CDR3. CDR3 in amino acids: CASSLFRRLNTEAFF. In DNA, the CDR3 is TGTGCCAGCAGCCTTTTCCGGCGGCTGAACACTGAAGCTTTCTTT.